This is a list of T cell receptor beta chains from one sample in a study of beta chain features in type 1 diabetes. This table comes from immunoSEQ multiplex PCR, and its TCRdb copy is limited to in-frame clones, with some not included. Seen here are fewer than 350,000 clones, over 14% observed once, and the top ten hold 0.015%. The sequenced sample was naive CD4+ T cells from blood. Every receptor here comes from a man younger than 35 with type 1 diabetes. The CDR3 runs from the conserved cysteine through the conserved F or W. D genes are given only for firm matches. Some rows have no size entry. The others give once, few or many, or a class for an expanded clone.

>TRBJ2-3|.|TRBV5-6|TRBD1
CASSLGQGERDTQYF
TGTGCCAGCAGCTTGGGGCAGGGGGAGAGAGATACGCAGTATTTT
>TRBJ2-2|.|TRBV9|.
CASSVGQRETGELFF
TGTGCCAGCAGCGTAGGACAGCGAGAAACCGGGGAGCTGTTTTTT
>TRBJ2-7|.|TRBV2|TRBD2
CASSEGLAVFYEQYF
TGTGCCAGCAGTGAAGGACTAGCGGTCTTCTACGAGCAGTACTTC
>TRBJ2-7|few|TRBV5-1|.
CASSLGAFYEQYF
TGCGCCAGCAGCTTAGGGGCCTTCTACGAGCAGTACTTC
>TRBJ2-3|.|TRBV27|.
CASSTYLQGRPDTQYF
TGTGCCAGCAGTACCTACCTACAGGGAAGGCCAGATACGCAGTATTTT
>TRBJ1-2|.|TRBV7-6|TRBD1
CASSATGIYGYTF
TGTGCCAGCAGCGCGACAGGGATCTATGGCTACACCTTC
>TRBJ2-1|.|TRBV6-1|TRBD1
CAGPRGRYEQFF
TGTGCCGGGCCCAGGGGGCGGTATGAGCAGTTCTTC
>TRBJ2-3|.|TRBV28|TRBD2
CASSSAAGGLDTQYF
TGTGCCAGCAGTTCCGCGGCGGGGGGGTTAGATACGCAGTATTTT
>TRBJ2-5|.|TRBV9|TRBD2
CASSQGLDQETQYF
TGTGCCAGCAGCCAGGGACTAGACCAAGAGACCCAGTACTTC
>TRBJ1-2|few|TRBV7-2|.
CASSLVGGTNYGYTF
TGTGCCAGCAGCTTAGTCGGCGGTACTAACTATGGCTACACCTTC
>TRBJ2-7|.|TRBV15|.
CATSRVGQNYEQYF
TGTGCCACCAGCAGAGTTGGTCAGAACTACGAGCAGTACTTC
>TRBJ2-3|few|TRBV7-2|TRBD2
CASSQASGGLALTDTQYF
TGTGCCAGCAGTCAAGCCTCGGGGGGTCTAGCTCTAACAGATACGCAGTATTTT
>TRBJ2-1|few|TRBV4-1|TRBD1
CASSQPGQGQGNNEQFF
TGCGCCAGCAGCCAACCGGGCCAGGGACAGGGCAATAATGAGCAGTTCTTC
>TRBJ1-5|.|TRBV19|.
CASSTQANQPQHF
TGTGCCAGTAGTACACAGGCCAATCAGCCCCAGCATTTT
>TRBJ2-4|.|TRBV18|TRBD1
CASSLSVTGGNQNIQYF
TGTGCCAGCTCACTTTCAGTTACAGGGGGTAACCAAAACATTCAGTACTTC
>TRBJ1-5|.|TRBV30|.
CAWSLGRVDQPQHF
TGTGCCTGGAGCCTAGGGAGGGTCGATCAGCCCCAGCATTTT
>TRBJ1-1|few|TRBV5-6|TRBD1
CASSRRPGGANTEAFF
TGTGCCAGCAGCCGGAGGCCAGGGGGCGCGAACACTGAAGCTTTCTTT
>TRBJ2-5|.|TRBV6-5|TRBD1
CASSYSWTGIQETQYF
TGTGCCAGCAGTTACTCGTGGACAGGGATCCAAGAGACCCAGTACTTC
>TRBJ1-2|few|TRBV5-4|TRBD1
CASSDDRVGYTF
TGTGCCAGCAGCGACGACAGGGTTGGCTACACCTTC
>TRBJ2-7|.|TRBV5-4|.
CASSWVGVVGHEQYF
TGTGCCAGCAGCTGGGTCGGGGTAGTAGGGCACGAGCAGTACTTC
>TRBJ2-1|.|TRBV19|.
CASRELGWFF
TGTGCCAGTAGGGAACTAGGTTGGTTCTTC
>TRBJ1-2|.|TRBV29-1|.
CSVEDEPLRGYTF
TGCAGCGTTGAAGATGAGCCGCTCAGGGGCTACACCTTC
>TRBJ2-7|.|TRBV7-2|.
CASSLALGPPLEQYF
TGTGCCAGCAGCTTAGCTCTGGGCCCACCTCTCGAGCAGTACTTC
>TRBJ2-2|.|TRBV9|.
CASSVGPVQGNTGELFF
TGTGCCAGCAGCGTAGGTCCCGTCCAGGGGAACACCGGGGAGCTGTTTTTT
>TRBJ1-4|once|TRBV5-1|TRBD1
CASSPQGQGNEKLFF
TGCGCCAGCAGCCCGCAGGGACAGGGTAATGAAAAACTGTTTTTT
>TRBJ1-6|.|TRBV25-1|.
CASSESGHGRNSPLHF
TGTGCCAGCAGTGAATCAGGACACGGCCGTAATTCACCCCTCCACTTT
>TRBJ2-5|.|TRBV28|.
CASCLDSQETQYF
TGTGCCAGCTGCCTGGACAGCCAAGAGACCCAGTACTTC
>TRBJ1-3|.|TRBV10-3|.
CAISTPGRDTIYF
TGTGCCATCAGTACCCCCGGGAGGGACACCATATATTTT
>TRBJ2-7|.|TRBV28|TRBD1
CASSGTGISYEQYF
TGTGCCAGCAGTGGGACAGGGATCTCCTACGAGCAGTACTTC
>TRBJ2-7|.|TRBV19|.
CASMPTGGPEQYF
TGTGCCAGTATGCCGACCGGAGGCCCCGAGCAGTACTTC
>TRBJ2-5|few|TRBV6-5|.
CASSYTGWRETQYF
TGTGCCAGCAGTTACACAGGGTGGCGAGAGACCCAGTACTTC
>TRBJ1-5|few|TRBV30|TRBD1
CAWSPGQGNQPQHF
TGTGCCTGGAGTCCGGGACAGGGCAATCAGCCCCAGCATTTT
>TRBJ2-3|few|TRBV29-1|.
CSVQGRITDTQYF
TGCAGCGTTCAGGGGCGAATCACAGATACGCAGTATTTT
>TRBJ1-6|few|TRBV28|TRBD1
CASSTVGQGANSPLHF
TGTGCCAGCAGCACCGTGGGACAGGGGGCTAATTCACCCCTCCACTTT
>TRBJ2-1|few|TRBV9|TRBD1
CASTQGAYNEQFF
TGTGCCAGCACTCAGGGGGCATACAATGAGCAGTTCTTC